The clone carrying this T cell receptor beta chain was observed a few times. Its antigen remains unidentified. The sample is drawn from a study of beta chain features in type 1 diabetes. The CDR3 length is 14 residues. The V end lost 1 base, the J end lost 4 bases, and 9 bases lay between the germline ends. Per germline, CDR1 SNHLY and CDR2 FYNNEI. General observations from the study: Shorter TCRB CDR3s, moderately but significantly so, were found in Type 1 diabetes patients in all four CD4+ subsets.

TCRB transcripts that were expressed got sequenced, as all of the isolated RNA had been reverse transcribed. Produced via immunoSEQ multiplex PCR; TCRdb's table is partial and in-frame only. The data contain 300,000 to 350,000 clones, roughly a tenth of them singletons. What was sequenced was central memory CD4+ T cells from blood. The rearrangement joins TRBV2 to TRBJ2-3; D possibly uses TRBD1 or TRBD2 (6 bases each). This receptor was taken from a man aged 25 to 40 with type 1 diabetes. DNA of the CDR3: TGTGCCAGCAGTGAAGGGGGGGCCGCAGATACGCAGTATTTT. Protein product: CASSEGGAADTQYF.